This TCR beta chain was observed in a study of blood T cell repertoires in COVID-19 (dated by TCRdb to between 2020 and 2021). In the study overall: Samples covering the acute and convalescent phases of COVID-19 were provided by collaborators in the United States, Italy and Spain. Nearly every sample came with metadata listing a de-identified subject ID, COVID-19 status, age in years and sex. The repertoires were made available in a free public database intended to serve as a resource for research on the immune response to SARS-CoV-2. Subjects who had been exposed to COVID-19, were actively infected with it, or had recovered from it provided the deeply sampled blood TCRbeta repertoires that made up the dataset. Where available, HLA class I and class II types were taken from metadata supplied by the sample provider and were not determined by assay-based typing. The prospective study material was composed of cDNA or gDNA derived from T cells, B-cell-depleted T cells, or PBMCs. The samples were drawn from two sources: the first 160 participants of the ongoing ImmuneRACE study, and about 1,300 subjects contributed by 6 global collaborators.

TCRbeta CDR3 regions were amplified from genomic DNA using the immunoSEQ Assay, a bias-controlled multiplex PCR. On the authors' methods: Nucleated cell counts per sample were estimated from amplification of reference gene primers within the assay. To quantify the absolute abundance of each unique TCRbeta CDR3 rearrangement, sequence reads were collapsed and filtered. For each sample, productive Simpson clonality was calculated as the square root of Simpson's diversity index across productive rearrangements. TCRdb took this table from immuneACCESS and kept in-frame rearrangements with V and J called. Such tables lack part of the clones; where checked against another copy, unresolved V genes explain under half of the gap, and the rest is unexplained. V and J calls and clone size follow that table, whereas D and trimming were derived from the DNA. Across this sample there are about 78,000 clones, with 84% seen only once. Clones ranked in the top ten supply 3.5% of the sample.

Overall study results and their limits: The quantity of clinical and demographic metadata differed by source and by participant and was supplied without curation.

Of note for this clone: The antigen it binds to is not known. No clone much larger than this one lies a single base away; base qualities are absent.

The germline V gene yields MNHNS for CDR1 and SASEGT for CDR2. V trim: 0 bases; J trim: 3 bases; unmatched bases: 6. From its cysteine to its phenylalanine, the CDR3 spans 16 amino acids. Only the CDR3 part of the read is kept: 48 bases, read in frame from the first base. Each collaborating institution followed its own protocols to collect whole blood in K2EDTA tubes. Collaborator samples were shipped for TCRbeta analysis as frozen whole blood, isolated PBMCs, or DNA extracted from either sample type. This receptor chain uses TRBV6-1 and TRBJ2-3; the junction holds 7 bases that match TRBD1. The sample was peripheral blood. The sequence was collected from a man aged 50-59 years with acute or convalescent COVID-19. The DNA sequence follows: TGTGCCAGCAGTGAAGCGAGGGGGCTGAAGACAGATACGCAGTATTTT. Its protein is CASSEARGLKTDTQYF.